Sequencing of this T cell receptor beta chain was carried out in a study of low-dose radiotherapy and immunotherapy resistance in tumors. Study details: A dose of 0.5 Gy per fraction was delivered to Cohort 1 every 2 weeks, for a total of 6.5 Gy. On an every-two-weeks schedule, patients received intravenous nivolumab 240 mg, along with ipilimumab 1 mg/kg every six weeks.

In this sample, this clonotype turned up many times. This CDR3 spans 14 amino acids. Germline-derived CDR1 and CDR2 are DFQATT and SNEGSKA (reference sequence). V lost 3 bases and J 0 bases, leaving 9 bases between the germline ends. Priming of first-strand cDNA relied on TRAV- and TRBV-specific primers (covering alpha and beta chains). TCRs were put through 15 to 25 PCR cycles of amplification with Phusion. A constant-region primer and the V-primer adapter served as the primer pair. TCRdb analysed the reads with MiXCR anew, one entry per CDR3 protein. The sample has tens of thousands of distinct CDR3 sequences; 26% are singletons. Time point denoted: before trial treatment. Each eligible patient had an advanced solid tumor, and these tumors lacked tumor-infiltrating lymphocytes.

The receptor was derived from a male donor with rectosigmoid adenocarcinoma. Here the sequenced sample was PBMCs, taken before treatment. The chain is built from TRBV20-1 and TRBJ1-3; unclear D gene. The CDR3 spells CSARVLSSGNTIYF. The CDR3 nucleotides read TGCAGTGCTAGGGTACTTAGCTCTGGAAACACCATATATTTT.